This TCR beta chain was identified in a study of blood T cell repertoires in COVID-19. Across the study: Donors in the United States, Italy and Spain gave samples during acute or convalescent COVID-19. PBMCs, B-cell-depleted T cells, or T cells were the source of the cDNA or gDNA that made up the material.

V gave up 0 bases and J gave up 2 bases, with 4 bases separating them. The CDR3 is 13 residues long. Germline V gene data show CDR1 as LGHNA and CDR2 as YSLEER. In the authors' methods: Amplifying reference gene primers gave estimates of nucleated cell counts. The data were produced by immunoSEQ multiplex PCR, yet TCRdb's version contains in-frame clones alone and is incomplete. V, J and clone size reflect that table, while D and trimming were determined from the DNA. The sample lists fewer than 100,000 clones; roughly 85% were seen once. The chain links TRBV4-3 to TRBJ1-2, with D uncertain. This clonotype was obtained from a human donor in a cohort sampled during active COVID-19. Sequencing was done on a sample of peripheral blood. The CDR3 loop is CASSQDLNYGYTF. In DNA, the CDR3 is TGCGCCAGCAGCCAAGATCTGAACTATGGCTACACCTTC.